This T cell receptor (beta chain) was found in a study of blood T cells in healthy people across ages. As for this clonotype: The antigen is not known.

Germline-derived CDR1 and CDR2 are SGHRS and YFSETQ. The CDR3 contains 13 residues. Trimming removed 7 bases at V and 3 bases at J, with 14 bases between. Together with a sample-barcoded 5' primer, a J-beta primer mix was included in a second PCR lasting roughly 6 to 12 cycles. TCRdb reprocessed the 5' RACE reads with MiXCR, giving one entry per CDR3 protein. The sample has around 2 million distinct CDR3 sequences; roughly two fifths are singletons. Study-level points and caveats: Any changes in expanded clonotypes were possibly confounded, as donor CMV status remained unknown.

The gene calls are TRBV5-1 and TRBJ2-7, with D possibly being TRBD1 (6 bases). The clonotype comes from a human donor in good health. The sequenced sample was blood. CDR3 coding DNA: TGCGCCAGCGTAAGGGACACCAACTACGAGCAGTACTTC. This translates into CASVRDTNYEQYF.